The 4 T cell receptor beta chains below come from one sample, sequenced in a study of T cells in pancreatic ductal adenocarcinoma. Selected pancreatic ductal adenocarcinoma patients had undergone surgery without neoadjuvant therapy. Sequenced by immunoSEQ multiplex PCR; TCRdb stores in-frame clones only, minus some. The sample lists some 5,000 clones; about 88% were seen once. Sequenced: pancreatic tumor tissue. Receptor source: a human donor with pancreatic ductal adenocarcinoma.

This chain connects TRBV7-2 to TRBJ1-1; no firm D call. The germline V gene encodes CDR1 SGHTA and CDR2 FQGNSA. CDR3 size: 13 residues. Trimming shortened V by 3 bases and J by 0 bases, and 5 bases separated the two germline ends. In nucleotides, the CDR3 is TGTGCCAGCAGCTTGGAAATGAACACTGAAGCTTTCTTT. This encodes CASSLEMNTEAFF.

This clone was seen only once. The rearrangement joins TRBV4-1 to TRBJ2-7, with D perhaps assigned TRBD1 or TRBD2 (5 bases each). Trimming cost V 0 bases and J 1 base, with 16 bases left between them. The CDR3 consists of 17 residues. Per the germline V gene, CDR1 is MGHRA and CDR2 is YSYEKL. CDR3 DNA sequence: TGCGCCAGCAGCCAAGAAGCCTCTCCGGGGCTATCCTACGAGCAGTACTTC. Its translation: CASSQEASPGLSYEQYF.

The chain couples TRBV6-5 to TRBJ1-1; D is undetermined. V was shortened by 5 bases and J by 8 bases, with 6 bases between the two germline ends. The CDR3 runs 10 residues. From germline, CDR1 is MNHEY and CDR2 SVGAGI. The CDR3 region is CASSRGEAFF. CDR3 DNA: TGTGCCAGCAGTCGAGGGGAAGCTTTCTTT.

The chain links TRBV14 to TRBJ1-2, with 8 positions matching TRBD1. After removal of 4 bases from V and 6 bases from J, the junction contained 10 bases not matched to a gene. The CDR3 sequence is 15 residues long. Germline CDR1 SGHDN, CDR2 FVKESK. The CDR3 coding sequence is TGTGCCAGCAGCCTGGGTGGCGGGACAGGCCATGGCTACACCTTC. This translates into CASSLGGGTGHGYTF.